Listed here is a single T cell receptor beta chain. Its specificity is not known. This record belongs to a study of blood T cell dynamics during melanoma immunotherapy. Study-level findings and limits: PBMC repertoires of eventual disease-control patients split at W3 into clonality or diversity gains.

Noted time point: week 3, after first cycle of checkpoint inhibitor. Germline-derived CDR1 and CDR2 are PRHDT and FYEKMQ (reference sequence). CDR3 length: 14 residues. V lost 5 bases and J lost 4, with 13 bases in between. The assay was immunoSEQ multiplex PCR, and TCRdb's table has in-frame clones only and misses some. The data hold 9,900 or so clones, with 75% to 85% observed a single time. This clonotype originated in a human donor with melanoma. The sequencing used blood, collected from a patient treated with checkpoint blockade. V is TRBV13 and J is TRBJ2-3; no firm D call. The CDR3 sequence: CASSPSRNADTQYF. The CDR3 DNA follows: TGTGCCAGCAGCCCCTCGAGGAACGCAGATACGCAGTATTTT. The variable domain in full, completed from reference TRBV13 and TRBJ2-3, reads AAGVIQSPRHLIKEKRETATLKCYPIPRHDTVYWYQQGPGQDPQFLISFYEKMQSDKGSIPDRFSAQQFSDYHSELNMSSLELGDSALYFCASSPSRNADTQYFGPGTRLTVL.